Presented here are 15 T cell receptor beta chains from one specimen sequenced in a study of shared clonotypes between healthy human individuals. Naive CD8 cells, CD45RO-negative and positively selected for CCR7, excluded terminally differentiated effector memory CD45RA+ cells. Sequencing used immunoSEQ multiplex PCR; TCRdb keeps in-frame clones, though not all of them. The sample gives 2 million to 2.5 million clones, about 95% of which show up once; around 1.1% is in the top ten. Source material: naive CD8+ T cells sorted from blood. The receptors were sampled from a man between 18 and 35 years old in good health.

This clone has just one count. The chain couples TRBV5-6 to TRBJ2-7; TRBD1 aligns across 7 bases. Germline V CDR1 and CDR2: SGHDT, YYEEEE. The CDR3 is 15 residues long. J gave up 6 bases and V 6 bases, and 15 bases lay outside the gene matches. CDR3 DNA sequence: TGTGCCAGCACCCGAGATGCAGGGGGAATTGGCGAGCAGTACTTC. Translating gives CASTRDAGGIGEQYF.

V is TRBV27 and J is TRBJ2-5; a possible D gene is TRBD2 (6 bases). The V and J ends lost 4 bases and 1 base respectively, with 22 bases between them. CDR3 length equals 18 residues. CDR1 is MNHEY and CDR2 is SMNVEV in the germline V gene (reference sequence). Here the CDR3 reads CASSSVGVRGTRQETQYF. The CDR3 nucleotides read TGTGCCAGCAGTTCGGTTGGGGTCCGGGGGACGCGCCAAGAGACCCAGTACTTC.

V usage is TRBV4-1 and J usage is TRBJ2-2; TRBD2 aligns across 13 bases. Germline-derived CDR1 and CDR2 are MGHRA and YSYEKL. V lost 5 bases to trimming and J lost 1 base; unmatched junction nucleotides: 7. The CDR3 runs 18 residues. The CDR3 nucleotides are TGCGCCAGCAGCTTACGACTAGCGGGGGGTCTGAACACCGGGGAGCTGTTTTTT. This gives the protein CASSLRLAGGLNTGELFF.

This chain joins TRBV6-5 and TRBJ2-1; D not resolved. This CDR3 has 12 residues. V lost 0 bases to trimming and J lost 9 bases, with 6 bases between them. Per the germline V gene, CDR1 is MNHEY and CDR2 is SVGAGI. This CDR3 is CASSYSVGEQFF. In DNA, the CDR3 is TGTGCCAGCAGTTACTCTGTCGGTGAGCAGTTCTTC.

The chain recombines TRBV7-9 with TRBJ1-1; D unclear. The V and J ends lost 1 base and 8 bases respectively, with 8 bases between them. The CDR3 covers 12 residues. Germline CDR1 is SEHNR and CDR2 is FQNEAQ (reference sequence). The CDR3 region has the DNA TGTGCCAGCAGCTTAGGGGGAAAAGAAGCTTTCTTT. Translated, it gives CASSLGGKEAFF.

This clone occurred once. The chain links TRBV28 to TRBJ2-5; TRBD1 matches at 7 bases. The J call may be wrong; the DNA end is better matched by TRBJ2-7. Germline CDR1 MDHEN, CDR2 SYDVKM. CDR3 length: 13 residues. CDR3 in amino acids: CASSLGQGDEQYF. CDR3 bases: TGTGCCAGCAGTTTAGGCCAGGGGGACGAGCAGTACTTC.

This chain connects TRBV19 to TRBJ2-5; D might be TRBD1 (6 bases). V shed 1 base and J shed 4 bases, with 10 bases lying between them. The CDR3 extends over 14 amino acids. Germline CDR1 LNHDA, CDR2 SQIVND (reference sequence). DNA for the CDR3: TGTGCCAGTAGTATAGGAGGGGGAGTAGAGACCCAGTACTTC. Amino acids: CASSIGGGVETQYF.

The chain's CDR3 is CASSLAVSTLRADTQYF. The CDR3 DNA follows: TGTGCCAGCAGCTTGGCCGTCTCGACCCTTCGGGCAGATACGCAGTATTTT. The chain joins TRBV5-6 to TRBJ2-3; D is unclear. Germline lookup yields CDR1 SGHDT and CDR2 YYEEEE. This CDR3 contains 17 residues. Trimming shortened V by 0 bases and J by 4 bases, and 18 bases separated the two germline ends.

The gene calls are TRBV7-8 and TRBJ1-2; D is undetermined. The CDR3 loop spans 14 amino acids. V lost 2 bases, J lost 5 bases, and 12 bases lay in between. Germline CDR1 SGHVS, CDR2 FQNEAQ. The CDR3: CASSLILGQYGYTF. The CDR3, as DNA: TGTGCCAGCAGCTTAATTTTAGGGCAGTATGGCTACACCTTC.

The chain carries TRBV13 and TRBJ2-1; 7 bases align to TRBD2. From germline, CDR1 is PRHDT and CDR2 FYEKMQ (reference sequence). The CDR3 is 16 amino acids. The junction had 14 bases not matched to a gene; V was cut back by 2 bases and J by 10 bases. The CDR3 is CASSLFISPDSGEQFF. The CDR3 coding sequence is TGTGCCAGCAGCTTATTCATATCGCCCGATAGCGGGGAGCAGTTCTTC.

The chain links TRBV4-2 to TRBJ1-6; no clear D gene. V was shortened by 0 bases and J by 7 bases, with 7 bases between the two germline ends. The germline gives CDR1 LGHNA, CDR2 YNFKEQ. There are 14 residues in the CDR3. CDR3 residues: CASSQDGGNSPLHF. In DNA form, the CDR3 reads TGTGCCAGCAGCCAAGATGGAGGGAATTCACCCCTCCACTTT.

The chain combines TRBV4-3 with TRBJ2-7; the D gene is possibly TRBD1 (6 bases). CDR3 size: 18 residues. The ends were cut back, 0 bases at V and 0 bases at J, with 18 bases in the middle. Germline V lookup: CDR1 LGHNA, CDR2 YSLEER. CDR3 coding DNA: TGCGCCAGCAGCCAAGATAGCCCGGACAGCCTTAGCTCCTACGAGCAGTACTTC. It codes for CASSQDSPDSLSSYEQYF.

This chain connects TRBV6-6 to TRBJ2-1, with D perhaps matching TRBD1 (6 bases). The germline V gene has CDR1 MNHNY and CDR2 SVGAGI (reference sequence). This CDR3 has 14 amino acids. Between the trimmed V and J ends, which lost 1 base and 9 bases, there was a span of 13 bases. The DNA for the CDR3 is TGTGCCAGCAGTTACTTGGGGGCACTGGGTGAGCAGTTCTTC. This sequence encodes CASSYLGALGEQFF.

The CDR3 here is CASSYGRGGFEQYF. As DNA, the CDR3 is TGTGCCAGCAGTTACGGCAGGGGGGGGTTCGAGCAGTACTTC. V gene TRBV6-5 combines with J gene TRBJ2-7; D may be TRBD1 or TRBD2 (7 bases each). In germline, CDR1 is MNHEY, CDR2 SVGAGI. V was pared by 2 bases and J by 6 bases, with 14 bases between. The CDR3 runs 14 residues.

The V call is TRBV27, the J call TRBJ2-5; 10 nucleotides line up with TRBD2. Germline lookup yields CDR1 MNHEY and CDR2 SMNVEV (reference sequence). V was pared by 7 bases and J by 2 bases, with 1 base of the junction left unmatched. The CDR3 contains 13 residues. The CDR3 protein is CASKRGGQETQYF. DNA for the CDR3: TGTGCCAGCAAGCGGGGGGGGCAAGAGACCCAGTACTTC.